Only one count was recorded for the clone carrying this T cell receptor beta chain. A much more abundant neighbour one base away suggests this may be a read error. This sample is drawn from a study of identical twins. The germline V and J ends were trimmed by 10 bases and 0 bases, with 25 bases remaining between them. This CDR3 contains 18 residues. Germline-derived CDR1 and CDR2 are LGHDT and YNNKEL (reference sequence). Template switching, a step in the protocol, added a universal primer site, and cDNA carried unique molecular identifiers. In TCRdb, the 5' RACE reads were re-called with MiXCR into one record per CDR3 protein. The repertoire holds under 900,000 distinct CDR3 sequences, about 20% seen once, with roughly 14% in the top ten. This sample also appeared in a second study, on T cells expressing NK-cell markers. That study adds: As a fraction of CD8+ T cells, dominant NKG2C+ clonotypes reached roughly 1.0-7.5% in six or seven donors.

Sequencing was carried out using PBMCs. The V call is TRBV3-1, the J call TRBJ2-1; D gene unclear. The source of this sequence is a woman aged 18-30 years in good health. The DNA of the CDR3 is TGTGCCATCAGTTTAGAAGCGATGGGATGGGGCTCCTACAATGAGCAGTTCTTC. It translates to CAISLEAMGWGSYNEQFF.